This TCR beta chain came from a study of tumor-infiltrating lymphocytes in primary liver carcinoma. About the research overall: Productive TCRbeta reads per sample were roughly 3.5 to 7.13 million, not differing by tissue. Study-wide findings and caveats: Among top clones, only about 7.5-24% appeared in all five tumor regions.

To note about this clonotype: The antigen is undetermined. One junction end disagrees with the germline gene, perhaps due to a read error.

It was from about 20-30 mg of unsorted bulk tissue that RNA and DNA were co-extracted. Those sampled were patients whose primary liver carcinoma was treated by surgical resection. Five separate regions were sampled from each tumor. Starting material of 450 to 500 ng total RNA yielded TCR beta cDNA via a constant-region primer. Three nested multiplex PCR rounds of slightly modified ARM-PCR generated TCR beta libraries. TRBV1-TRBV30 forward primers paired with a C-beta reverse primer drove the first two PCR rounds, about 10 cycles each. TCRdb re-derived calls from the multiplex PCR reads in MiXCR, one entry per CDR3 protein. The sample includes tens of thousands of distinct CDR3 sequences, approximately 70% seen only once; the top ten take roughly 26%. The CDR3 extends over 13 amino acids. Germline values: CDR1 SGHNT, CDR2 YENEEA.

The source is a man aged 40-49 years with primary liver carcinoma and hepatitis B virus infection. The chain links TRBV11-3 to TRBJ1-1; no definite D call. Sequenced input: liver tumor tissue from sampling region 4. Subset noted: tumor region T4, right-lateral pole. The CDR3 nucleotides are TGTGCCAGCAGCTTAGTTCGGGAGGGAAATGTTTCCTTT. This codes for CASSLVREGNVSF.